This entry features one T cell receptor (beta chain) sequence. This clone was counted a few times. Its binding antigen is unknown. It has no much larger one-base neighbor in the sample; base qualities were not kept. Collaborating institutions collected whole blood in K2EDTA tubes following their own protocols. For TCRbeta analysis, collaborators shipped samples as frozen whole blood, isolated PBMCs, or DNA extracted from either of those sample types. In the germline V gene, CDR1 corresponds to SGHTA and CDR2 to FQGNSA. Trimmed from V: 3 bases; trimmed from J: 4 bases; junction bases lacking a gene match: 3. CDR3 length: 14 amino acids, cysteine to phenylalanine. Only the CDR3 DNA stays, 42 bases, in frame from base 1. TCRbeta CDR3 regions were amplified from genomic DNA by means of the immunoSEQ Assay, a bias-controlled multiplex PCR. In the authors' own workflow: Nucleated cell counts per sample were estimated from amplification of reference gene primers within the assay. Sequence reads were collapsed and filtered to measure the absolute abundance of every unique TCRbeta CDR3 rearrangement. Productive Simpson clonality was computed per sample as the square root of Simpson's diversity index over productive rearrangements. Imported from immuneACCESS, the table was reduced by TCRdb to in-frame sequences with V and J called. These copies leave out some clones; in studies compared against another copy, an unresolved V gene accounts for under half, and the cause of the remainder is not known. V, J and clone size reflect that table, while D and trimming were determined from the DNA. This sample holds 55,000 to 80,000 clones; 80% to 90% were observed only once. Jointly, the top ten make up 2.5% to 3% of the sample.

This specimen comes from a study of blood T cell repertoires in COVID-19 (TCRdb year 2020). Study-level background: Samples from collaborators originated in the United States, Italy and Spain and spanned both the acute and convalescent phases of COVID-19. The prospective study material was composed of cDNA or gDNA derived from T cells, B-cell-depleted T cells, or PBMCs. The dataset comprised deeply sampled blood TCRbeta repertoires from subjects exposed to, actively infected with, or recovered from COVID-19. The repertoires were made available in a free public database intended to serve as a resource for research on the immune response to SARS-CoV-2. The samples were drawn from the first 160 participants of the ongoing ImmuneRACE study and from about 1,200 subjects provided by 6 global collaborators. A de-identified subject ID, COVID-19 status, age in years and sex were almost always included in the sample metadata. Where HLA class I and class II types were available, the types were taken from metadata supplied by the sample provider, not from assay-based typing. What the research found in general, with its limitations: The amount of clinical and demographic metadata varied by source and participant and was provided uncurated.

The sequence derives from a man aged 50-59 years with acute or convalescent COVID-19. The sequenced material came from peripheral blood. The V and J genes are TRBV7-2 and TRBJ2-1, with 7 bases in between that match TRBD1. The CDR3 amino acid sequence is: CASSFKTGYNEQFF. The nucleotide sequence is given as TGTGCCAGCAGCTTTAAGACAGGGTACAATGAGCAGTTCTTC. Reference TRBV7-2 and TRBJ2-1 genes cover what lies past the CDR3, so the full variable domain is GAGVSQSPSNKVTEKGKDVELRCDPISGHTALYWYRQSLGQGLEFLIYFQGNSAPDKSGLPSDRFSAERTGGSVSTLTIQRTQQEDSAVYLCASSFKTGYNEQFFGPGTRLTVL.